This is a list of T cell receptor beta chains from one sample in a study of human T cells and chemical hapten exposure. From the RACE reads, TCRdb called clonotypes with MiXCR, one entry per CDR3 protein. This table holds about 90,000 distinct CDR3 sequences, approximately 11% found once. Sequences were derived from whole blood, sampled in connection with sensitization to the hapten diphenylcyclopropenone (DPC). The receptors come from a woman aged 25 to 39 with alopecia areata. Some clones in this sample may be carry-over from other donors' samples. Both conserved end residues are part of each CDR3. A D gene is named only where the DNA matches it firmly. Clone size is given for some rows only: seen once, a few or many times, or a class if the clone is expanded.

many | TRBJ1-5 | TRBD1 | TRBV6-2/TRBV6-3 | TGTGCCAGCAGCCGCCCGGGACAGGTCTATCAGCCCCAGCATTTT | CASSRPGQVYQPQHF
few | TRBJ2-1 | NA | TRBV4-3 | TGCGCCAGCAGCCAAGAACTACTTAATTACAATGAGCAGTTCTTC | CASSQELLNYNEQFF
many | TRBJ1-3 | TRBD1 | TRBV29-1 | TGCAGCGCCCTGGACAGGTCTGGAAACACCATATATTTT | CSALDRSGNTIYF
many | TRBJ2-4 | TRBD2 | TRBV4-1 | TGCGCCAGCCCAAGGGGATGGGGGGAGGGACTAGCCAAAAACATTCAGTACTTC | CASPRGWGEGLAKNIQYF
NA | TRBJ1-5 | NA | TRBV6-5 | TGTGCCAGCAGTTATGGTCAGGGAGTGCCCCAGCATTTT | CASSYGQGVPQHF
NA | TRBJ1-3 | NA | TRBV25-1 | TGTGCCAGCAGTGTCACCGGGGGAGGAAACACCATATATTTT | CASSVTGGGNTIYF
NA | TRBJ1-1 | NA | TRBV28 | TGTGCCAGCAGACCCATACACACTGAAGCTTTCTTT | CASRPIHTEAFF
NA | TRBJ2-5 | TRBD2 | TRBV6-5 | TGTGCCAGCAGTTACAGAGTTATGGCTAGCGGGAGGGGGTACCAAGAGACCCAGTACTTC | CASSYRVMASGRGYQETQYF
few | TRBJ2-7 | NA | TRBV12-3/TRBV12-4 | TGTGCCAGCAGTTCACAGGGTGGGTCCTACGAGCAGTACTTC | CASSSQGGSYEQYF
few | TRBJ2-4 | TRBD1 | TRBV11-2 | TGTGCCAGCAGCTTAGGGACAGGGAAGGACATTCAGTACTTC | CASSLGTGKDIQYF
many | TRBJ2-2 | NA | TRBV24-1 | TGTGCCACCAGTGATTACAGGGACACCGGGGAGCTGTTTTTT | CATSDYRDTGELFF
NA | TRBJ1-1 | NA | TRBV4-1 | TGCGCCAGCAGCCAAGTGGGCCAGGGAGGGTGGACTGAAGCTTTCTTT | CASSQVGQGGWTEAFF
many | TRBJ2-1 | NA | TRBV29-1 | TGCAGCGTTGACCTGGGCGGCGCTGAGCAGTTCTTC | CSVDLGGAEQFF
NA | TRBJ2-7 | NA | TRBV28 | TGTGCCAGCGTGCGAGGGGTATACGAGCAGTACTTC | CASVRGVYEQYF
many | TRBJ1-6 | NA | TRBV5-1 | TGCGCCAGCAGCTTCGGGGAGACCCTCGGCAATTCACCCCTCCACTTT | CASSFGETLGNSPLHF
many | TRBJ1-1 | NA | TRBV4-2 | TGTGCCAGCAGCCAAGGCGGACACCGCGCCTTCGGTGAGGCTTTCTTT | CASSQGGHRAFGEAFF
NA | TRBJ1-5 | NA | TRBV5-8 | TGTGCCAGCAGCTTGGAAACAAACAATCAGCCCCAGCATTTT | CASSLETNNQPQHF
few | TRBJ2-4 | TRBD1 | TRBV6-1 | TGTGCCAGCAGTGAGGGACAGGGATTAGCCAAAAACATTCAGTACTTC | CASSEGQGLAKNIQYF
NA | TRBJ2-3 | NA | TRBV18 | TGTGCCAGCTCACCAATCAGAAGCGGAGACACAGATACGCAGTATTTT | CASSPIRSGDTDTQYF
many | TRBJ2-1 | NA | TRBV7-9 | TGTGCCAGCAGCTTAGGTCCAGGGGTCTACAATGAGCAGTTCTTC | CASSLGPGVYNEQFF
few | TRBJ2-1 | NA | TRBV30 | TGTGCCTGGAGTATGAGCCCCGGGGAGCAGTTCTTC | CAWSMSPGEQFF
NA | TRBJ2-5 | NA | TRBV9 | TGTGCCAGCAGCGTAGACGGTCCCCTCGACAGGGAGGGCGAGACCCAGTACTTC | CASSVDGPLDREGETQYF
many | TRBJ2-1 | TRBD2 | TRBV12-3/TRBV12-4 | TGTGCCAGCAGTAGGACTAGCGGGATATATGAGCAGTTCTTC | CASSRTSGIYEQFF
few | TRBJ2-1 | TRBD2 | TRBV29-1 | TGCAGCGTTGTGTCGACTAGCGGCTACAATGAGCAGTTCTTC | CSVVSTSGYNEQFF
many | TRBJ1-5 | NA | TRBV30 | TGTGCCTGGAGTGAAGGCAGGGGAGATCAGCCCCAGCATTTT | CAWSEGRGDQPQHF
many | TRBJ2-4 | TRBD1 | TRBV11-2 | TGTGCCAGCGGGGTCGGACAGGAAAACATTCAGTACTTC | CASGVGQENIQYF
few | TRBJ1-5 | NA | TRBV30 | TGTGCCTGGGGGGGGACCTCCGGACAGCCCCAGCATTTT | CAWGGTSGQPQHF
many | TRBJ1-1 | NA | TRBV2 | TGTGCCAGCAGTGAGAGGACTGCCCTTGAAGCTTTCTTT | CASSERTALEAFF
few | TRBJ1-2 | NA | TRBV28 | TGTGCCAGCAGCGTAGGGGATGGCTACACCTTC | CASSVGDGYTF
NA | TRBJ2-1 | NA | TRBV2 | TGTGCCAGCAGTGTAACGGGAGCTAAGAATGAGCAGTTCTTC | CASSVTGAKNEQFF
many | TRBJ2-3 | TRBD2 | TRBV25-1 | TGTGCCAGCAGTGTTGCGGGAGTCGGGACAGATACGCAGTATTTT | CASSVAGVGTDTQYF
many | TRBJ2-1 | NA | TRBV12-3/TRBV12-4 | TGTGCCAGCAGTCCCGGGATCTCAAATGAGCAGTTCTTC | CASSPGISNEQFF
NA | TRBJ2-2 | NA | TRBV19 | TGTGCCAGTAGTACAAGACAGCAAATCAACACCGGGGAGCTGTTTTTT | CASSTRQQINTGELFF
many | TRBJ1-1 | TRBD1 | TRBV6-5 | TGTGCCAGCAGTGACAGGGGATTGACTGCTTTCTTT | CASSDRGLTAFF
many | TRBJ1-1 | NA | TRBV29-1 | TGCAGCGTTACGGTAGGGGCAGACAAAGCTTTCTTT | CSVTVGADKAFF
many | TRBJ2-2 | TRBD2 | TRBV19 | TGTGCCAGTACCTCACTAGCGGGCGACACCGGGGAGCTGTTTTTT | CASTSLAGDTGELFF